Each of the 27 T cell receptor beta chains below was sequenced from the same sample in a study of beta chain features in type 1 diabetes. The study reverse transcribed the entire isolated RNA, so it sequenced expressed TCRB transcripts. The assay was immunoSEQ multiplex PCR, and TCRdb's table has in-frame clones only and misses some. The sample carries 680,000 or so clones, roughly 15% recorded once. The sequenced sample consisted of naive CD4+ T cells from blood. All receptors derive from a man between 18 and 35 years old in good health.

This clone has just a few counts. The rearrangement uses TRBV2 and TRBJ2-4; D remains unclear. V was trimmed by 4 bases and J by 0 bases, leaving 13 bases between them. The CDR3 loop spans 16 amino acids. CDR1 and CDR2 (germline): SNHLY, FYNNEI. Here the CDR3 reads CASSGLGILAKNIQYF. CDR3 sequence (DNA): TGTGCCAGCAGTGGGCTAGGGATATTAGCCAAAAACATTCAGTACTTC.

This clone showed up just a few times. The junction shows a germline mismatch at one end, possibly a read error. The chain combines TRBV29-1 with TRBJ1-2; TRBD1 is a possible D gene (5 bases). Germline loops: CDR1 SQVTM, CDR2 ANQGSEA. The CDR3 sequence is 14 residues long. CDR3 in amino acids: CSVEVQSGFSGYTF. The DNA for the CDR3 is TGCAGCGTCGAAGTGCAATCAGGGTTTTCTGGCTACACCTTC.

A few counts support this clone. The identical CDR3 is also encoded by other nucleotide sequences in the sample. The V and J genes are TRBV18 and TRBJ1-5; D is unclear. CDR3 size: 14 residues. Trimming cost V 3 bases and J 7 bases, with 13 bases left between them. From germline, CDR1 is KGHSH and CDR2 LQKENI. CDR3 sequence: CASSPDRGGQPQHF. In nucleotides, the CDR3 is TGTGCCAGCTCACCTGATAGAGGTGGGCAGCCCCAGCATTTT. The whole variable domain, remainder taken from reference TRBV18 and TRBJ1-5, is NAGVMQNPRHLVRRRGQEARLRCSPMKGHSHVYWYRQLPEEGLKFMVYLQKENIIDESGMPKERFSAEFPKEGPSILRIQQVVRGDSAAYFCASSPDRGGQPQHFGDGTRLSIL.

The chain has TRBV9 and TRBJ2-1; D gene unclear. The CDR3 totals 16 residues. V lost 2 bases to trimming and J lost 4 bases, with 16 bases between them. Germline assignment: CDR1 SGDLS and CDR2 YYNGEE. This CDR3 reads CASSVESLYPYNEQFF. CDR3 nucleotides: TGTGCCAGCAGCGTCGAAAGCCTCTACCCTTACAATGAGCAGTTCTTC.

A few counts support this clone. In the same sample, other DNA sequences code for this CDR3. The rearrangement uses TRBV7-9 and TRBJ1-5; no clear D gene. Trimming shortened V by 5 bases and J by 4 bases, and 9 bases separated the two germline ends. This CDR3 comprises 13 residues. Germline V CDR1 and CDR2: SEHNR, FQNEAQ (reference sequence). The CDR3: CASSPGGNQPQHF. CDR3 bases: TGTGCCAGCAGCCCCGGAGGGAATCAGCCCCAGCATTTT. The complete variable domain, with remaining parts taken from reference TRBV7-9 and TRBJ1-5, reads DTGVSQNPRHKITKRGQNVTFRCDPISEHNRLYWYRQTLGQGPEFLTYFQNEAQLEKSRLLSDRFSAERPKGSFSTLEIQRTEQGDSAMYLCASSPGGNQPQHFGDGTRLSIL.

The V call is TRBV18, the J call TRBJ2-7; a weak D match, TRBD1 (6 bases). Germline V gene data show CDR1 as KGHSH and CDR2 as LQKENI. This CDR3 comprises 16 residues. With 6 bases removed from V and 2 bases from J, the gap between germline ends came to 20 bases. This CDR3 is CASSGQTGTQTYEQYF. In nucleotides, the CDR3 is TGTGCCAGCTCGGGCCAAACCGGGACACAGACCTACGAGCAGTACTTC.

This clone turned up a few times. The CDR3 bases are TGTGCCATCAGTCGGGACCCCAATCAGCCCCAGCATTTT. This gives the protein CAISRDPNQPQHF. The chain couples TRBV10-3 to TRBJ1-5, with D possibly TRBD1 on 5 matching bases. Trimming removed 5 bases at V and 3 bases at J, with 8 bases between. The CDR3 spans 13 residues. Germline lookup yields CDR1 ENHRY and CDR2 SYGVKD.

A single count supports this clone. The chain links TRBV29-1 to TRBJ2-7, with D perhaps matching TRBD2 (6 bases). Germline loops: CDR1 SQVTM, CDR2 ANQGSEA. This CDR3 has 13 residues. The V gene lost 7 bases and the J gene lost 4 bases, with 17 bases spanning the gap. This CDR3 reads CSATGVTTYEQYF. The CDR3 nucleotides read TGCAGCGCCACGGGAGTGACGACGTACGAGCAGTACTTC.

This clone showed up many times. The J gene is TRBJ2-4, the V gene TRBV10-3; perhaps TRBD1 as D (5 bases). The germline V gene encodes CDR1 ENHRY and CDR2 SYGVKD. The length of the CDR3 is 15 residues. Trimming cost V 1 base and J 3 bases, with 10 bases left between them. The CDR3 nucleotides are TGTGCCATCAGTGAGTTGCAGGGCCTCAAAAACATTCAGTACTTC. It encodes CAISELQGLKNIQYF.

This clone turned up a few times. This chain connects TRBV28 to TRBJ1-2; D call uncertain. CDR1 is MDHEN, CDR2 SYDVKM, per germline. Trimming left V 6 bases short and J 4 bases short, with 12 bases between. The CDR3 loop spans 13 amino acids. The CDR3 sequence: CASSVSGIYGYTF. CDR3 in DNA: TGTGCCAGCAGCGTATCCGGGATCTATGGCTACACCTTC.

The chain joins TRBV28 to TRBJ2-7, with no clear D. CDR1 is MDHEN and CDR2 is SYDVKM in the germline V gene. This CDR3 region has 12 residues. Trimming left V 1 base short and J 3 bases short, with 4 bases between. The CDR3 region is CASSLSFYEQYF. The CDR3, as DNA: TGTGCCAGCAGTTTATCTTTCTACGAGCAGTACTTC.

The chain couples TRBV7-9 to TRBJ1-1; no clear D gene. Germline V gene data show CDR1 as SEHNR and CDR2 as FQNEAQ (reference sequence). The CDR3 length is 14 residues. Trimming pared 1 base from V and 1 base from J, leaving 7 bases between. Here the CDR3 reads CASSLELTNTEAFF. CDR3 DNA sequence: TGTGCCAGCAGCTTAGAGCTCACGAACACTGAAGCTTTCTTT.

The chain has TRBV7-9 and TRBJ2-3; TRBD1 or TRBD2 may be the D gene (5 bases each). V lost 1 base to trimming and J lost 2 bases, with 19 bases between them. The germline V gene has CDR1 SEHNR and CDR2 FQNEAQ (reference sequence). This CDR3 is 18 amino acids long. In DNA, the CDR3 is TGTGCCAGCAGCTTAGTATCGGGACGAGGTGATTACACAGATACGCAGTATTTT. It encodes CASSLVSGRGDYTDTQYF.

This chain joins TRBV18 and TRBJ1-2, with D possibly TRBD1 on 5 matching bases. Between the trimmed V and J ends, which lost 3 bases and 4 bases, there was a span of 9 bases. Per the germline V gene, CDR1 is KGHSH and CDR2 is LQKENI. The CDR3 extends over 13 amino acids. CDR3 region: CASSPDTTYGYTF. Written as DNA, the CDR3 is TGTGCCAGCTCACCGGACACCACCTATGGCTACACCTTC.

J is TRBJ1-1 and V is TRBV28; D unclear. CDR1 MDHEN and CDR2 SYDVKM come from the germline V gene. V was trimmed by 5 bases and J by 2 bases, leaving 9 bases between them. CDR3 length: 13 residues. The CDR3 region has the DNA TGTGCCAGCAGTCCCACAGTAAACACTGAAGCTTTCTTT. Protein sequence: CASSPTVNTEAFF. Based on the CDR3 plus reference TRBV28 and TRBJ1-1, the full variable domain is DVKVTQSSRYLVKRTGEKVFLECVQDMDHENMFWYRQDPGLGLRLIYFSYDVKMKEKGDIPEGYSVSREKKERFSLILESASTNQTSMYLCASSPTVNTEAFFGQGTRLTVV.

In its sample, this clone was seen a few times. The chain joins TRBV7-3 to TRBJ2-1; tentatively, D is TRBD2 (6 bases). V gave up 2 bases and J gave up 10 bases, with 12 bases separating them. CDR3 length equals 13 residues. Germline CDR1 SGHTA, CDR2 FQGTGA. In nucleotides, the CDR3 is TGTGCCAGCAGCTTAGTGGCGGGGAACGAGCAGTTCTTC. Protein sequence: CASSLVAGNEQFF.

The genes are TRBV10-2 and TRBJ2-1, with TRBD2 identical over 14 bases. This CDR3 contains 14 residues. CDR1 is WSHSY, CDR2 SAAADI, per germline. The V gene end was trimmed by 6 bases and the J gene end by 7 bases; junction bases not matched to a gene: 2. CDR3 nucleotide sequence: TGCGCCAGCAGGACTAGCGGGGGGGCAAATGAGCAGTTCTTC. This codes for CASRTSGGANEQFF.

This clone was seen a handful of times. This chain connects TRBV5-1 to TRBJ2-1; D could derive from TRBD1 or TRBD2 (5 bases each). CDR3 length: 15 residues. V lost 0 bases and J 0 bases, leaving 7 bases between the germline ends. CDR1 SGHRS and CDR2 YFSETQ come from the germline V gene. In DNA form, the CDR3 reads TGCGCCAGCAGCTTGGAGGGGACCTCCTACAATGAGCAGTTCTTC. It codes for CASSLEGTSYNEQFF.

Only a few counts were recorded for this clone. The chain combines TRBV2 with TRBJ1-4; tentative D call: TRBD1 (5 bases). V was clipped by 3 bases and J by 3 bases, with 8 bases between them. Germline CDR1 SNHLY, CDR2 FYNNEI. This CDR3 contains 14 residues. CDR3: CASSDMGANEKLFF. CDR3 nucleotide sequence: TGTGCCAGCAGTGACATGGGGGCTAATGAAAAACTGTTTTTT.

The chain carries TRBV7-2 and TRBJ1-5; D gene unclear. The CDR3 sequence is 12 residues long. V shed 4 bases and J shed 6 bases, with 7 bases lying between them. CDR1 SGHTA and CDR2 FQGNSA come from the germline V gene. CDR3 loop: CASSSTGQPQHF. The CDR3 coding sequence is TGTGCCAGCAGCTCCACGGGTCAGCCCCAGCATTTT. Variable domain in full (rest from reference TRBV7-2 and TRBJ1-5): GAGVSQSPSNKVTEKGKDVELRCDPISGHTALYWYRQSLGQGLEFLIYFQGNSAPDKSGLPSDRFSAERTGGSVSTLTIQRTQQEDSAVYLCASSSTGQPQHFGDGTRLSIL.

This clone was found a few times. The chain combines TRBV6-5 with TRBJ2-3; the D gene is possibly TRBD2 (6 bases). V gave up 3 bases and J gave up 4 bases, with 14 bases separating them. The CDR3 consists of 15 residues. CDR1 and CDR2 from the germline V gene are MNHEY and SVGAGI. The CDR3 sequence is CASSYRRVIADTQYF. The CDR3 coding sequence is TGTGCCAGCAGTTATCGGAGGGTGATTGCAGATACGCAGTATTTT.

The chain combines TRBV25-1 with TRBJ2-3; D possibly matches TRBD1 or TRBD2 (6 bases each). Per germline, CDR1 MGHDK and CDR2 SYGVNS. Trimming shortened V by 6 bases and J by 4 bases, and 26 bases separated the two germline ends. The CDR3 runs to 18 residues. The CDR3 sequence is CASSLGGLGGKGADTQYF. The CDR3 DNA follows: TGTGCCAGCAGCCTTGGCGGGTTAGGGGGGAAAGGGGCAGATACGCAGTATTTT.

This clone was seen a handful of times. The rearrangement joins TRBV6-1 to TRBJ1-2; D is unresolved. The CDR3 spans 15 residues. Germline-derived CDR1 and CDR2 are MNHNS and SASEGT. With 2 bases removed from V and 6 bases from J, the gap between germline ends came to 16 bases. CDR3 loop: CASSERVSSGNGYTF. CDR3 coding DNA: TGTGCCAGCAGTGAAAGGGTCTCCTCGGGGAATGGCTACACCTTC.

This clone appeared a few times. Other nucleotide sequences from this sample produce the same CDR3. The V and J genes are TRBV6-6 and TRBJ1-5; D unclear. Looked up from germline, CDR1 is MNHNY and CDR2 is SVGAGI (reference sequence). V lost 6 bases and J lost 1, with 10 bases in between. CDR3 size: 14 residues. The CDR3 reads CASSSGRSNQPQHF. Written as DNA, the CDR3 is TGTGCCAGCAGCTCCGGCAGAAGCAATCAGCCCCAGCATTTT.

The V and J genes are TRBV5-1 and TRBJ2-3, with D possibly being TRBD1 or TRBD2 (5 bases each). Germline V gene lookup returns CDR1 SGHRS and CDR2 YFSETQ. The ends were cut back, 3 bases at V and 3 bases at J, with 17 bases in the middle. This CDR3 is built from 16 residues. CDR3 region: CASSWSRGRKTDTQYF. CDR3 nucleotides: TGCGCCAGCAGCTGGTCGAGGGGCCGAAAAACAGATACGCAGTATTTT.

CDR3 amino acids: CSAPGQGRNEQYF. The CDR3 DNA follows: TGCAGCGCACCGGGACAGGGGCGCAACGAGCAGTACTTC. The rearrangement uses TRBV29-1 and TRBJ2-7, with 10 bases matching TRBD1. V shed 7 bases and J 5 bases; nucleotides not matched to a gene: 8. Germline V gives CDR1 SQVTM, CDR2 ANQGSEA. The CDR3 is made up of 13 amino acids.

This clone was found a few times. The CDR3 is CAINQIGGFYNEQFF. In nucleotides, the CDR3 is TGTGCCATCAACCAGATCGGGGGGTTTTACAATGAGCAGTTCTTC. The chain couples TRBV15 to TRBJ2-1; 7 positions agree with TRBD2. The CDR3 length is 15 residues. Unmatched junction bases numbered 13, after V lost 10 bases and J lost 4 bases. CDR1 is LNHNV, CDR2 YYDKDF, per germline (reference sequence). The full variable domain, completed using reference TRBV15 and TRBJ2-1, is DAMVIQNPRYQVTQFGKPVTLSCSQTLNHNVMYWYQQKSSQAPKLLFHYYDKDFNNEADTPDNFQSRRPNTSFCFLDIRSPGLGDTAMYLCAINQIGGFYNEQFFGPGTRLTVL.